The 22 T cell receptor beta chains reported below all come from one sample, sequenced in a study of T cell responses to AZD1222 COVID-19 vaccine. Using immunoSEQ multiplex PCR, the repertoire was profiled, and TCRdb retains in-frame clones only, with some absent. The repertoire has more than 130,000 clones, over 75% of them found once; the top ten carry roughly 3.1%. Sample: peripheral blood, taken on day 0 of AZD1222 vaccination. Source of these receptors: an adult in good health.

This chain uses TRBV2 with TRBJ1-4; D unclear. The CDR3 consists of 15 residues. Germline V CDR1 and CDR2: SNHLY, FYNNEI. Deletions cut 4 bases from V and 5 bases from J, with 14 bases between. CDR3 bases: TGTGCCAGCAGTGCTCTCTTACAGCCAAATGAAAAACTGTTTTTT. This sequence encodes CASSALLQPNEKLFF.

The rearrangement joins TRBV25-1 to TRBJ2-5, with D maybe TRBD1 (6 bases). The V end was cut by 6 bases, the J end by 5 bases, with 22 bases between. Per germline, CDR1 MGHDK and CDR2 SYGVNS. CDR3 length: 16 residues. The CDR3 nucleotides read TGTGCCAGCAGCAATGAACAGGGTAGTGGTGAGGAGACCCAGTACTTC. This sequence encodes CASSNEQGSGEETQYF.

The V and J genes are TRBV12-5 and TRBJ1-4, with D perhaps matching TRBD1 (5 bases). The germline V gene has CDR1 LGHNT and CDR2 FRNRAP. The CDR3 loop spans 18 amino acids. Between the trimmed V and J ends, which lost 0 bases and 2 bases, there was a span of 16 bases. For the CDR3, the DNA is TGTGCTAGTGGTTTGGTACGGAGGGGCATAGGCACTAATGAAAAACTGTTTTTT. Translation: CASGLVRRGIGTNEKLFF. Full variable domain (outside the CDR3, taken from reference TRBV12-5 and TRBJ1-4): DARVTQTPRHKVTEMGQEVTMRCQPILGHNTVFWYRQTMMQGLELLAYFRNRAPLDDSGMPKDRFSAEMPDATLATLKIQPSEPRDSAVYFCASGLVRRGIGTNEKLFFGSGTQLSVL.

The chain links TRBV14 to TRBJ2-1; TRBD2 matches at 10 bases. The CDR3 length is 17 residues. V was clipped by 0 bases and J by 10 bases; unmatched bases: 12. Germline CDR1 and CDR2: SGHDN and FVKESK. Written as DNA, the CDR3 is TGTGCCAGCAGCCAAGATAGGCGGCTAGCGGGAGTTGGGGAGCAGTTCTTC. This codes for CASSQDRRLAGVGEQFF.

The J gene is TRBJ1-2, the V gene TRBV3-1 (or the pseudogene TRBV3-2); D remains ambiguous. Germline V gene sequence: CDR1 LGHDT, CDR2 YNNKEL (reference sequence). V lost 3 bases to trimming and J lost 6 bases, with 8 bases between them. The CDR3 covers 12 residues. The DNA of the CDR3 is TGTGCCAGCAGCCAGGATCTAGATGGCTACACCTTC. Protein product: CASSQDLDGYTF.

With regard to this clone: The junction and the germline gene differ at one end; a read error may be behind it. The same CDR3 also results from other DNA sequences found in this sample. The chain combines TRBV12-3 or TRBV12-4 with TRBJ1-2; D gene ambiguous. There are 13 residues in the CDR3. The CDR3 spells CASSPRTGYGYTF. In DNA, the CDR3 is TGCGCCAGCAGTCCCCGGACGGGATATGGCTACACCTTC.

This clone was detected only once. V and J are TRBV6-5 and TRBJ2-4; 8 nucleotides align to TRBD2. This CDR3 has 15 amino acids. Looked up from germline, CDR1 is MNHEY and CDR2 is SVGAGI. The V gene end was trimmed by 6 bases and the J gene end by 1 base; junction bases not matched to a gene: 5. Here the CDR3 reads CASSTGGVAKNIQYF. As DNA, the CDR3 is TGTGCCAGCAGCACCGGGGGGGTGGCCAAAAACATTCAGTACTTC.

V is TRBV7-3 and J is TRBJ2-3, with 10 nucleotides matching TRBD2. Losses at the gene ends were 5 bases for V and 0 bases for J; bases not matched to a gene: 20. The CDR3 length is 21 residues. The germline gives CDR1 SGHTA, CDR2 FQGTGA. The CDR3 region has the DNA TGTGCCAGCAGCGCCCAATTACGGGGGCTAGCGGGAGTTACTAGCACAGATACGCAGTATTTT. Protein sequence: CASSAQLRGLAGVTSTDTQYF. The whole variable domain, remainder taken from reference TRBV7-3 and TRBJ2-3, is GAGVSQTPSNKVTEKGKYVELRCDPISGHTALYWYRQSLGQGPEFLIYFQGTGAADDSGLPNDRFFAVRPEGSVSTLKIQRTERGDSAVYLCASSAQLRGLAGVTSTDTQYFGPGTRLTVL.

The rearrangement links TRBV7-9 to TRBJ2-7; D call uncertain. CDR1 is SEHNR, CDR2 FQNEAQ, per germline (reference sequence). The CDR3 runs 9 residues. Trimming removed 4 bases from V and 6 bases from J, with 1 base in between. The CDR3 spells CASSCEQYF. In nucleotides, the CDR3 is TGTGCCAGCAGCTGCGAGCAGTACTTC.

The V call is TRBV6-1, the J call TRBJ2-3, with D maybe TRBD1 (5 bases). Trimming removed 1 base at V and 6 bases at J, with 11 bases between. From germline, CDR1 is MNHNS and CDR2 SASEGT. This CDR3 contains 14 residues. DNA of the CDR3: TGTGCCAGCAGTGAAGAGAGGTGGGGCGATACGCAGTATTTT. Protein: CASSEERWGDTQYF.

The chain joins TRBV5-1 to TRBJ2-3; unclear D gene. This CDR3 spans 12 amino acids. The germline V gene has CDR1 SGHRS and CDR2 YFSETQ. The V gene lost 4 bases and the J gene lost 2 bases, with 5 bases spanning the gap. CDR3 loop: CASSRLTDTQYF. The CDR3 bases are TGCGCCAGCAGCCGACTCACAGATACGCAGTATTTT.

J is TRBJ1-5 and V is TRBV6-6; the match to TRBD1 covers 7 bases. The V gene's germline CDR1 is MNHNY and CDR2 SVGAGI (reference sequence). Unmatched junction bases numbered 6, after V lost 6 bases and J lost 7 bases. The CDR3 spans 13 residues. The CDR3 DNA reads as TGTGCCAGCAGGAGGGACAGCCGGCAGCCCCAGCATTTT. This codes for CASRRDSRQPQHF.

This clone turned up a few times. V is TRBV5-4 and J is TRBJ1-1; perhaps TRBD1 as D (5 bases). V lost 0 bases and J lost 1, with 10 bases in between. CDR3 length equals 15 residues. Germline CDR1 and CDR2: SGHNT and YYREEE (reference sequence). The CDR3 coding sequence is TGTGCCAGCAGCTTGGGGTACGGGGGGAACACTGAAGCTTTCTTT. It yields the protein CASSLGYGGNTEAFF.

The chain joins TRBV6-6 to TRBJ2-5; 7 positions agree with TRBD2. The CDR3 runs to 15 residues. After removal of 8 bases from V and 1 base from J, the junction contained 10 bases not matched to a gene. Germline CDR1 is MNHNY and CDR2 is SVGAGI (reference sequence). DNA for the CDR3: TGTGCCAGCGTGAGGCGGGGGATAACCCAAGAGACCCAGTACTTC. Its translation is CASVRRGITQETQYF.

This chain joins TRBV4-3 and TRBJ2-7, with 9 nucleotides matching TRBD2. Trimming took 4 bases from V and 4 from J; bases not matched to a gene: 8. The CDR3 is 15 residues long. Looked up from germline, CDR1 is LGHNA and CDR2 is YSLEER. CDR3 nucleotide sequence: TGCGCCAGCAGCCCCTCCGAAGCGGGAGGATACGAGCAGTACTTC. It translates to CASSPSEAGGYEQYF.

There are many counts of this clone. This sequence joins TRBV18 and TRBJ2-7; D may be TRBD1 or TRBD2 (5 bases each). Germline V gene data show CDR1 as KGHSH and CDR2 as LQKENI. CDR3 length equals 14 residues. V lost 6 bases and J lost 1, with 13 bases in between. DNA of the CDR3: TGTGCCAGCTCTTACGGGGCCCAATCCTACGAGCAGTACTTC. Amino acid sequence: CASSYGAQSYEQYF.

The CDR3 loop is CASSQDQRQYTEAFF. The CDR3 DNA follows: TGCGCCAGCAGCCAAGATCAGAGACAGTACACTGAAGCTTTCTTT. This chain connects TRBV4-1 to TRBJ1-1; TRBD1 is a possible D gene (5 bases). CDR1 MGHRA and CDR2 YSYEKL come from the germline V gene. The CDR3 runs 15 residues. V lost 0 bases to trimming and J lost 3 bases, with 11 bases between them.

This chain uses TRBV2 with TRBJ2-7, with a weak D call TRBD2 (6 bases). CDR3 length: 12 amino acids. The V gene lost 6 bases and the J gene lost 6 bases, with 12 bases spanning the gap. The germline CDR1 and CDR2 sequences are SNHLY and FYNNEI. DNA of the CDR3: TGTGCCAGCAGCTGGGGACTCGTCGAGCAGTACTTC. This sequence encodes CASSWGLVEQYF.

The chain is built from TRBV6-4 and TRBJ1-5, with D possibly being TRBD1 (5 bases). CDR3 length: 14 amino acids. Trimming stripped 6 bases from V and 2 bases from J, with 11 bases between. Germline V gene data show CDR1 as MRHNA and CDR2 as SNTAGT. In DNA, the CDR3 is TGTGCCAGCAGCGCAGGGATCGGCAATCAGCCCCAGCATTTT. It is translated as CASSAGIGNQPQHF.

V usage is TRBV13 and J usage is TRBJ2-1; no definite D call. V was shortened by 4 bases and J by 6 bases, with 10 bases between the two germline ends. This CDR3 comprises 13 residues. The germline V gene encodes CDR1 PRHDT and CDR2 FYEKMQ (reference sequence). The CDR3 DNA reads TGTGCCAGCAGCTCCATACGGTTCAATGAGCAGTTCTTC. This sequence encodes CASSSIRFNEQFF.

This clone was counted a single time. CDR3 coding DNA: TGTGCCACCAGCAGAGCTCCGGGACACCCCTACGAGCAGTACTTC. It yields the protein CATSRAPGHPYEQYF. The chain is built from TRBV15 and TRBJ2-7, with D perhaps TRBD1 (6 bases). V lost 1 base to trimming and J lost 2 bases, with 12 bases between them. The germline V gene has CDR1 LNHNV and CDR2 YYDKDF (reference sequence). The CDR3 sequence is 15 residues long.

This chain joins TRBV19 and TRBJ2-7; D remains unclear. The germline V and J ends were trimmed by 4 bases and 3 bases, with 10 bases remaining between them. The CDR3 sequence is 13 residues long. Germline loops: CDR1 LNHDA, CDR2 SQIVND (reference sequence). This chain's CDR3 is CASSTPKGYEQYF. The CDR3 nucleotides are TGTGCCAGTAGTACACCCAAGGGCTACGAGCAGTACTTC.